In this sample, the clone carrying this TCR beta chain turned up many times. This sample is drawn from a study of T cell repertoires in cytomegalovirus infection. TCRdb processed the reads anew with MiXCR; each CDR3 protein has one entry. The sample includes 310,000 or so distinct CDR3 sequences, about a tenth of them seen just once. There are 15 residues in the CDR3. Germline CDR1 and CDR2: MDHEN and SYDVKM. Trimming left V 7 bases short and J 0 bases short, with 10 bases between. The sample was PBMCs. The chain joins TRBV28 to TRBJ2-6; D is unresolved. The sequence derives from a human donor in good health (CMV status not recorded). Some clones in this sample may be carry-over from other donors' samples. CDR3 in DNA: TGTGCCAGCACGACCCCGAGCTCTGGGGCCAACGTCCTGACTTTC. Protein product: CASTTPSSGANVLTF.